Below, one T cell receptor (beta chain) is given with its context. What it binds is unknown. The data originate from a study of graft-versus-host responses after intestinal transplantation. Trimming pared 2 bases from V and 3 bases from J, leaving 7 bases between. This CDR3 region has 13 residues. Germline V lookup: CDR1 MNHEY, CDR2 SVGAGI. Assay: immunoSEQ multiplex PCR; the TCRdb copy retains only in-frame clones and omits some. Counted here are about 97,000 clones, 90% to 95% occurring once; the ten biggest clones make up about 0.18%. This TCR derives from a human donor who was the organ donor for an intestinal transplant. This chain connects TRBV6-5 to TRBJ1-2; possibly TRBD1 for D (6 bases). The sequenced sample was unstimulated CD4+ T cells sorted from spleen or lymph node cells, obtained before transplant. CDR3 in amino acids: CASSYKGDYGYTF. The CDR3 coding sequence is TGTGCCAGCAGTTACAAGGGGGACTATGGCTACACCTTC.